This T cell receptor (beta chain) was obtained from a study of technical replicates of blood from a few donors. The germline gives CDR1 SGHDT, CDR2 YYEEEE. There are 14 residues in the CDR3. V was trimmed by 1 base and J by 1 base, leaving 8 bases between them. Assay: immunoSEQ multiplex PCR; the TCRdb copy retains only in-frame clones and omits some. The sample consists of around 80,000 clones, roughly 98% of them appearing once. This clone occurred once. The specimen was T cells isolated from PBMCs. The chain carries TRBV5-6 and TRBJ1-1; D not resolved. The source is a human donor in good health. CDR3 sequence (DNA): TGTGCCAGCAGCTTGAACAGAGAGAACACTGAAGCTTTCTTT. It yields the protein CASSLNRENTEAFF.